Listed below are T cell receptor beta chains from one sample, sequenced in a study of cytotoxic CD8 clonotypes in ibrutinib-treated CLL. Only in-frame clones appear in the TCRdb table, and some are missing; sequencing was by immunoSEQ multiplex PCR. The table lists approximately 74,000 clones, around 80% of them singletons. Specimen: PBMCs, collected at disease progression, from a patient treated with ibrutinib. These receptors were obtained from a human donor with chronic lymphocytic leukemia. Each CDR3 is given with its conserved first and last residue. D genes are given only for firm matches. Part of the rows lack a size; the others show once, few, many or a class for expanded clones.

j_call clone_size v_call d_call cdr3_nt cdr3_aa
TRBJ1-5 NA TRBV10-3 NA TGTGCCATCAGTGAGCCTCCTAGTCAGCCCCAGCATTTT CAISEPPSQPQHF
TRBJ1-1 NA TRBV5-1 TRBD1 TGCGCCAGCAGCTCGCATATTAGGGGGCCGGACACTGAAGCTTTCTTT CASSSHIRGPDTEAFF
TRBJ1-1 NA TRBV10-3 NA TGTGCCATCAGTGCCGAACTGAACACTGAAGCTTTCTTT CAISAELNTEAFF
TRBJ2-1 NA TRBV25-1 TRBD1 TGTGCCAGCAGACCCTCCGGGACAGGGTACAATGAGCAGTTCTTC CASRPSGTGYNEQFF
TRBJ2-2 NA TRBV10-3 NA TGTGCCATCAGTAGAGGGGGCACCGGGGAGCTGTTTTTT CAISRGGTGELFF
TRBJ2-5 NA TRBV28 NA TGTGCCGCCCTTGGGGGGCCCCGTCCAGAGACCCAGTACTTC CAALGGPRPETQYF
TRBJ1-5 NA TRBV19 NA TGTGCCAGTAGTACCACAGCATATAGCAATCAGCCCCAGCATTTT CASSTTAYSNQPQHF
TRBJ1-3 few TRBV5-1 NA TGCGCCAGCAGCCCGGGATCCACCGGAAACACCATATATTTT CASSPGSTGNTIYF
TRBJ2-1 NA TRBV5-1 TRBD2 TGCGCCAGCAGCCTCGGGGTAGCGGGGGTCGGTGAGCAGTTCTTC CASSLGVAGVGEQFF
TRBJ2-1 NA TRBV7-3 NA TGTGCCAGCAGCCCCTCTAGACTGAGCAATGAGCAGTTCTTC CASSPSRLSNEQFF
TRBJ2-7 NA TRBV6-1 TRBD2 TGTGCCAGCAGTCTCCCGGGACTATCCTACGAGCAGTACTTC CASSLPGLSYEQYF
TRBJ2-7 NA TRBV5-4 NA TGTGCCAGCAGCTATTGGACGGATGGTCGATACGAGCAGTACTTC CASSYWTDGRYEQYF
TRBJ2-2 NA TRBV5-1 NA TGCGCCAGCAGCCGAGACAGGTTCGGCGGGGAGCTGTTTTTT CASSRDRFGGELFF
TRBJ1-3 NA TRBV11-1 NA TGTGCCAGCAGTTTAGACGGGGGATTCTCTGGAAACACCATATATTTT CASSLDGGFSGNTIYF
TRBJ1-1 NA TRBV5-1 TRBD1 TGCGCCAGCAGCTCCTGGACAGGAAATTCGAACACTGAAGCTTTCTTT CASSSWTGNSNTEAFF
TRBJ2-4 once TRBV2 NA TGTGCCAGCGGGGGGGCAGGCGGAAACATTCAGTACTTC CASGGAGGNIQYF
TRBJ2-7 NA TRBV28 NA TGTGCCAGCAGTTTAGGTTACGAGCAGTACTTC CASSLGYEQYF
TRBJ2-7 once TRBV27 TRBD2 TGTGCCAGCAGCTTCTCCGGGACTAGCGGATCCATCTCCTACGAGCAGTACTTC CASSFSGTSGSISYEQYF
TRBJ2-2 many TRBV19 NA TGTGCCAGTAGTTCCTATGGAGGGACCGGGGAGCTGTTTTTT CASSSYGGTGELFF
TRBJ2-7 NA TRBV30 TRBD2 TGTGCCTGGAGAAGCGGGGTATCCTACGAGCAGTACTTC CAWRSGVSYEQYF
TRBJ1-2 few TRBV25-1 TRBD1 TGTGCCAGCAGTACCCTGACAGGGTATCGGGATGGCTACACCTTC CASSTLTGYRDGYTF
TRBJ1-2 few TRBV5-4 TRBD1 TGTGCCAGCAGCTCACCGGGACAGGGGGCAACGACCGGCACCTTC CASSSPGQGATTGTF
TRBJ1-4 NA TRBV5-8 NA TGTGCCAGCGTTGGAGGCCTAGGTTATAATGAAAAACTGTTTTTT CASVGGLGYNEKLFF
TRBJ1-1 NA TRBV4-1 NA TGCGCCAGCAGCCAAGGGGCGAGGGGGACTGAAGCTTTCTTT CASSQGARGTEAFF
TRBJ2-5 NA TRBV18 NA TGTGCCAGCTCACCCGAAAGTGGTCGGCCGAAGACCCAGTACTTC CASSPESGRPKTQYF
TRBJ2-3 NA TRBV5-1 TRBD1 TGCGCCAGCAGCCAGGGACAGGGCACAGATACGCAGTATTTT CASSQGQGTDTQYF
TRBJ2-3 NA TRBV19 TRBD1 TGTGCCAGTCACCAAATAGGGGGCGGCACAGATACGCAGTATTTT CASHQIGGGTDTQYF
TRBJ2-1 NA TRBV9 NA TGTGCCAGCAGCGTGGGGGACACCATTTACAATGAGCAGTTCTTC CASSVGDTIYNEQFF
TRBJ2-7 NA TRBV15 NA TGTGCCACCAGCAGAGAAGACGTGGCCTACGAGCAGTACTTC CATSREDVAYEQYF
TRBJ2-7 NA TRBV29-1 NA TGCAGCGTTCTACGAGACCTCAACTACGAGCAGTACTTC CSVLRDLNYEQYF
TRBJ2-1 NA TRBV6-5 NA TGTGCCAGCAGTTCCCGCCCCGGCACCGGGGGCAATGAGCAGTTCTTC CASSSRPGTGGNEQFF
TRBJ1-1 once TRBV27 TRBD1 TGTGCCAGCAGCCACAGGGGGATAGCGAACACTGAAGCTTTCTTT CASSHRGIANTEAFF
TRBJ2-2 NA TRBV10-1 NA TGCGCCAGCAGTACCGGGGTTACGGGGGAGCTGTTTTTT CASSTGVTGELFF
TRBJ1-2 NA TRBV6-4 NA TGTGCCAGCAGTGACCAGGAAATTGGCTACACCTTC CASSDQEIGYTF
TRBJ2-3 once TRBV5-1 NA TGCGCCAGCAGCCTGGGGGGACAGCCTAGCACAGATACGCAGTATTTT CASSLGGQPSTDTQYF
TRBJ1-1 NA TRBV30 TRBD1 TGTGCCTGGAGTAGGGACAGAGCTTCGAACACTGAAGCTTTCTTT CAWSRDRASNTEAFF
TRBJ1-1 few TRBV30 NA TGTGCCTGGAGTGACAGTGTTGAAGCTTTCTTT CAWSDSVEAFF
TRBJ1-6 once TRBV27 NA TGTGCCAGCAGCCTCCTAGGGGTCTCACCCCTCCACTTT CASSLLGVSPLHF
TRBJ2-3 few TRBV5-1 NA TGCGCCAGCAGCTTAGCGGGCACAGATACGCAGTATTTT CASSLAGTDTQYF
TRBJ2-1 NA TRBV29-1 TRBD1 TGCAGCGCACAGGACAGGGGGAGCTCCTACAATGAGCAGTTCTTC CSAQDRGSSYNEQFF
TRBJ1-1 NA TRBV29-1 NA TGCAGCGTTGAAGGGGGGCTCTTGTTCATGAACACTGAAGCTTTCTTT CSVEGGLLFMNTEAFF
TRBJ1-3 NA TRBV7-9 NA TGTGCCAGCAGCTTAGCAGGCGCGCTCTCTGGAAACACCATATATTTT CASSLAGALSGNTIYF
TRBJ2-7 once TRBV9 NA TGTGCCAGCAGCGTAGCTGACGTGGGATCCGAGCAGTACTTC CASSVADVGSEQYF
TRBJ2-5 NA TRBV27 NA TGTGCCAGCAGTCGGACTCGAATGTTAGAGACCCAGTACTTC CASSRTRMLETQYF
TRBJ1-2 NA TRBV28 NA TGTGCCAGCCGAAGCTCCTCGACAGGACAAACGACCTTC CASRSSSTGQTTF